A selection of T cell receptor beta chains follows, all from one sample in a study of cytomegalovirus exposure and HLA in healthy donors. Only in-frame clones appear in the TCRdb table, and some are missing; sequencing was by immunoSEQ multiplex PCR. The sample has 89,000 or so clones; roughly 86% are singletons. Sequencing was carried out using PBMCs. The receptors were gathered from a woman aged 18 to 35 in good health and CMV-seropositive. The CDR3 runs from the conserved cysteine through the conserved F or W. Each record gives: J gene, D gene, CDR3 length, clone size, V gene, CDR3 DNA, CDR3 protein. A D gene is named only where the DNA matches it firmly. For some rows the clone size is stated as once, few or many, or as a class when expanded; others skip it.

TRBJ1-2,TRBD1,16,-,TRBV5-8,TGTGCCAGCAGCTTGCTCGGGACAGGGGGCGCGTCGGGCTACACCTTC,CASSLLGTGGASGYTF
TRBJ2-3,-,15,-,TRBV29-1,TGCAGCGTTACAGAATGGTCAGGGGGGACAGATACGCAGTATTTT,CSVTEWSGGTDTQYF
TRBJ2-1,TRBD2,15,few,TRBV19,TGTGCCAGTAGTATTTTGACTAGCGGCGGCAATGAGCAGTTCTTC,CASSILTSGGNEQFF
TRBJ1-2,-,15,-,TRBV14,TGTGCCAGCAGACTCTATGCGGGAGAACCCTATGGCTACACCTTC,CASRLYAGEPYGYTF
TRBJ2-7,-,17,once,TRBV4-1,TGCGCCAGCAGCCAAGAAAGCGGGGACACAAAATCCTACGAGCAGTACTTC,CASSQESGDTKSYEQYF
TRBJ2-7,-,14,-,TRBV25-1,TGTGCCAGCAGTGAACCATGGGGACTTTCTGAGCAGTACTTC,CASSEPWGLSEQYF
TRBJ1-4,TRBD1,14,-,TRBV7-7,TGTGCTAGCAGCCCCGGACAGGGGGCTGAAAAACTGTTTTTT,CASSPGQGAEKLFF
TRBJ2-1,-,15,-,TRBV4-1,TGCGCCAGCAGCGGAGGTGTGGGGAACTACAATGAGCAGTTCTTC,CASSGGVGNYNEQFF
TRBJ1-3,-,13,-,TRBV7-6,TGTGCCAGCAGCTCCTACGGTCGAAACACCATATATTTT,CASSSYGRNTIYF
TRBJ2-2,-,16,-,TRBV4-1,TGCGCCAGCAGCCAAGTTCCCAGAGGTTGGGCCGGGGAGCTGTTTTTT,CASSQVPRGWAGELFF
TRBJ2-1,TRBD2,16,-,TRBV29-1,TGCAGCGTTTGGCCCTTAGCGGGAGGGCTTGGGAATGAGCAGTTCTTC,CSVWPLAGGLGNEQFF
TRBJ2-2,-,15,-,TRBV7-9,TGTGCCAGCAGCGGACGGGACTCGCGAGCCGGGGAGCTGTTTTTT,CASSGRDSRAGELFF
TRBJ2-7,TRBD1,17,-,TRBV5-1,TGCGCCAGCAGCCCGCGACCCCCGGGACAGGGGTTCCACGAGCAGTACTTC,CASSPRPPGQGFHEQYF